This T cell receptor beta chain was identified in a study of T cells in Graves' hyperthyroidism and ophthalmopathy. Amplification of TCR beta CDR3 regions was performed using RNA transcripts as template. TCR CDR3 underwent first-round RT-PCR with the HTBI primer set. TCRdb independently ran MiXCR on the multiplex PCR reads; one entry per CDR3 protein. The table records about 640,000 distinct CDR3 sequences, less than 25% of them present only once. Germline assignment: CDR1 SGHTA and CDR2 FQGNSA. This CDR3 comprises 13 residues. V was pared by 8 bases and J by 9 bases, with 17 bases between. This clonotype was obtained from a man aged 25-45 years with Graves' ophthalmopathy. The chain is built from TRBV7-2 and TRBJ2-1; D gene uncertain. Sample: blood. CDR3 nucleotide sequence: TGTGCCAGCGGCCCCCCCCTAGGAAGTGAGCAGTTCTTC. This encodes CASGPPLGSEQFF.